The 14 T cell receptor beta chains given below trace back to one sample, sequenced in a study of blood T cell repertoires in COVID-19. The protocol was immunoSEQ multiplex PCR, while the TCRdb copy is restricted to in-frame clones and leaves out a portion. The sample holds over 150,000 clones, 80% to 90% seen once. Input material: peripheral blood. These receptors were collected from a man aged 45-65 years with active or convalescent COVID-19.

The V gene is TRBV5-4, the J gene TRBJ2-2; D is possibly TRBD1 (6 bases). Trimming left V 0 bases short and J 0 bases short, with 12 bases between. This CDR3 is 17 amino acids long. Per the germline V gene, CDR1 is SGHNT and CDR2 is YYREEE (reference sequence). CDR3 loop: CASSLGQGWSNTGELFF. For the CDR3, the DNA is TGTGCCAGCAGCTTGGGGCAGGGGTGGTCGAACACCGGGGAGCTGTTTTTT.

The chain recombines TRBV10-3 with TRBJ1-5; D call uncertain. This CDR3 comprises 13 residues. Germline lookup yields CDR1 ENHRY and CDR2 SYGVKD. The V gene lost 10 bases and the J gene lost 4 bases, with 14 bases spanning the gap. CDR3 sequence (DNA): TGTGCCACCGTTTCAACACAAAATCAGCCCCAGCATTTT. Translated, it gives CATVSTQNQPQHF.

CDR3 sequence reads: CASRTTPTPTGELFF. In DNA, the CDR3 is TGTGCCAGCAGAACTACTCCCACCCCCACCGGGGAGCTGTTTTTT. The chain couples TRBV6-5 to TRBJ2-2; no clear D. Trimming took 6 bases from V and 4 from J, leaving 15 bases between them. Germline V gene lookup returns CDR1 MNHEY and CDR2 SVGAGI. The CDR3 sequence is 15 residues long.

This clone was observed a single time. This sequence joins TRBV6-1 and TRBJ2-3; D not certain. Between the trimmed V and J ends, which lost 6 bases and 2 bases, there was a span of 12 bases. CDR1 MNHNS and CDR2 SASEGT come from the germline V gene. CDR3 size: 14 residues. This chain's CDR3 is CASSLGLDTDTQYF. The CDR3 DNA reads as TGTGCCAGCAGCCTAGGTTTAGACACAGATACGCAGTATTTT.

The CDR3 DNA reads TGTGCCAGCTCGCGCGGGGGACAGGTCGAGAACTATGGCTACACCTTC. Translating gives CASSRGGQVENYGYTF. This rearrangement joins TRBV18 to TRBJ1-2; 8 bases are a match to TRBD1. CDR1 and CDR2 (germline): KGHSH, LQKENI. CDR3 length: 16 residues. V trimming: 6 bases; J trimming: 2 bases; junction bases outside the gene matches: 11.

V usage is TRBV9 and J usage is TRBJ1-3; D perhaps matches TRBD1 (6 bases). Between the trimmed V and J ends, which lost 4 bases and 0 bases, there was a span of 11 bases. The CDR3 spans 15 residues. Germline V gene data show CDR1 as SGDLS and CDR2 as YYNGEE. The CDR3 reads CASSPTQGSGNTIYF. DNA for the CDR3: TGTGCCAGCAGCCCCACACAGGGCTCTGGAAACACCATATATTTT.

The V call is TRBV29-1, the J call TRBJ2-1, with D perhaps matching TRBD1 (6 bases). With 0 bases removed from V and 8 bases from J, the gap between germline ends came to 8 bases. Per the germline V gene, CDR1 is SQVTM and CDR2 is ANQGSEA. This CDR3 has 12 amino acids. The CDR3 protein is CSVEDGGHEQFF. CDR3 in DNA: TGCAGCGTTGAAGATGGGGGCCATGAGCAGTTCTTC.

The rearrangement joins TRBV28 to TRBJ1-1, with D possibly matching TRBD1 (5 bases). Looked up from germline, CDR1 is MDHEN and CDR2 is SYDVKM. This CDR3 is 16 amino acids long. V gave up 2 bases and J gave up 1 base, with 14 bases separating them. The CDR3 loop is CASSLRGGAENTEAFF. The CDR3 coding sequence is TGTGCCAGCAGTTTAAGGGGAGGGGCGGAGAACACTGAAGCTTTCTTT.

This chain joins TRBV9 and TRBJ2-7; 12 bases are a match to TRBD1. This CDR3 is built from 17 residues. Germline-derived CDR1 and CDR2 are SGDLS and YYNGEE. J was trimmed by 3 bases and V by 4 bases; bases with no gene match: 11. CDR3 amino acids: CASSPKGGDRGLYEQYF. The CDR3 DNA reads as TGTGCCAGCAGCCCCAAGGGGGGGGACAGGGGGCTCTACGAGCAGTACTTC. The full variable domain, with the rest looked up from reference TRBV9 and TRBJ2-7, is DSGVTQTPKHLITATGQRVTLRCSPRSGDLSVYWYQQSLDQGLQFLIQYYNGEERAKGNILERFSAQQFPDLHSELNLSSLELGDSALYFCASSPKGGDRGLYEQYFGPGTRLTVT.

This clone has only a few counts. The V call is TRBV24-1, the J call TRBJ2-2; D possibly corresponds to TRBD1 (6 bases). V was pared by 7 bases and J by 7 bases, with 15 bases between. This CDR3 spans 14 amino acids. Germline V gene sequence: CDR1 KGHDR, CDR2 SFDVKD. For the CDR3, the DNA is TGTGCCACCAGATCAGGGGCCGCTTACGGGGAGCTGTTTTTT. Amino acids: CATRSGAAYGELFF.

The table lists this clone with a count of one. The chain carries TRBV11-2 and TRBJ2-7, with D tentatively TRBD1 (6 bases). CDR1 SGHAT and CDR2 FQNNGV come from the germline V gene. The V end was cut by 5 bases, the J end by 10 bases, with 15 bases between. The CDR3 extends over 12 amino acids. The chain's CDR3 is CASSADSATQYF. The DNA for the CDR3 is TGTGCCAGCAGCGCGGACAGCGCGACTCAGTACTTC. The whole variable domain, remainder taken from reference TRBV11-2 and TRBJ2-7, is EAGVAQSPRYKIIEKRQSVAFWCNPISGHATLYWYQQILGQGPKLLIQFQNNGVVDDSQLPKDRFSAERLKGVDSTLKIQPAKLEDSAVYLCASSADSATQYFGPGTRLTVT.

V and J are TRBV4-1 and TRBJ2-1; D may be TRBD2 (6 bases). The germline CDR1 and CDR2 sequences are MGHRA and YSYEKL. The CDR3 extends over 14 amino acids. V shed 1 base and J shed 3 bases, with 7 bases lying between them. In DNA form, the CDR3 reads TGCGCCAGCAGCCAAGCCGGGGGCTACAATGAGCAGTTCTTC. This gives the protein CASSQAGGYNEQFF.

The rearrangement joins TRBV11-2 to TRBJ2-1; 9 bases align to TRBD1. J gave up 0 bases and V 5 bases, and 5 bases lay outside the gene matches. This CDR3 comprises 16 residues. CDR1 is SGHAT and CDR2 is FQNNGV in the germline V gene. The chain's CDR3 is CASSQGTGSSYNEQFF. The CDR3 nucleotides read TGTGCCAGCAGCCAGGGGACAGGGAGCTCCTACAATGAGCAGTTCTTC.

J is TRBJ1-3 and V is TRBV5-6; D unresolved. V gave up 0 bases and J gave up 4 bases, with 8 bases separating them. CDR3 length: 14 amino acids. Germline V gene sequence: CDR1 SGHDT, CDR2 YYEEEE. The CDR3 reads CASSLDRRGNTIYF. Here the CDR3 DNA reads TGTGCCAGCAGCTTGGACCGCAGAGGAAACACCATATATTTT.